The 28 T cell receptor beta chains given below trace back to one sample, sequenced in a study of control samples from healthy donors and cancer patients. The table came from immunoSEQ multiplex PCR; TCRdb's copy has only in-frame clones and leaves some out. The sample includes roughly 20,000 clones, 82% of them seen just once. The sample comprised PBMCs. The receptors shown here come from a man aged 80 or over with head and neck cancer.

The chain carries TRBV7-2 and TRBJ1-6; D gene uncertain. The germline V gene encodes CDR1 SGHTA and CDR2 FQGNSA. The V and J ends lost 5 bases and 7 bases respectively, with 12 bases between them. The CDR3 extends over 14 amino acids. The CDR3 sequence is CASSKLGLNSPLHF. The CDR3 coding sequence is TGTGCCAGCAGCAAACTCGGTCTAAATTCACCCCTCCACTTT. The full variable domain, rest sourced from reference TRBV7-2 and TRBJ1-6, is GAGVSQSPSNKVTEKGKDVELRCDPISGHTALYWYRQSLGQGLEFLIYFQGNSAPDKSGLPSDRFSAERTGGSVSTLTIQRTQQEDSAVYLCASSKLGLNSPLHFGNGTRLTVT.

Here the CDR3 DNA reads TGTGCCAGCAGCGTAGCCCAGCGGGGTGCCGAGGAGCAGTTCTTC. Translating it yields CASSVAQRGAEEQFF. This chain uses TRBV9 with TRBJ2-1, with TRBD2 matching over 7 bases. The V gene end was trimmed by 0 bases and the J gene end by 10 bases; junction bases not matched to a gene: 10. Germline-derived CDR1 and CDR2 are SGDLS and YYNGEE. The CDR3 is 15 residues long.

V gene TRBV5-1 combines with J gene TRBJ2-3; possibly TRBD1 for D (5 bases). Per germline, CDR1 SGHRS and CDR2 YFSETQ. Between the trimmed V and J ends, which lost 0 bases and 13 bases, there was a span of 18 bases. The CDR3 consists of 14 residues. The CDR3 bases are TGCGCCAGCAGCTTGGGGGGCGGCGAGGTCCGCAAGTATTTT. Its protein product is CASSLGGGEVRKYF.

This clone was recorded a few times. The rearrangement joins TRBV4-1 to TRBJ1-2, with 8 nucleotides matching TRBD1. The CDR3 contains 15 residues. Germline CDR1 is MGHRA and CDR2 is YSYEKL. V trimming: 3 bases; J trimming: 2 bases; junction bases outside the gene matches: 5. For the CDR3, the DNA is TGCGCCAGCAGCCAGACAGGGGATCGCAACTATGGCTACACCTTC. It specifies CASSQTGDRNYGYTF.

The rearrangement uses TRBV9 and TRBJ2-7; 7 bases fit TRBD1. This CDR3 has 17 amino acids. Germline V gives CDR1 SGDLS, CDR2 YYNGEE. J gave up 4 bases and V 0 bases, and 13 bases lay outside the gene matches. CDR3 DNA sequence: TGTGCCAGCAGCGTAGCACCAACCTCGACAGGGTATTACGAGCAGTACTTC. It yields the protein CASSVAPTSTGYYEQYF.

This clone was seen a handful of times. The chain links TRBV5-1 to TRBJ2-1; possibly TRBD2 for D (5 bases). V lost 4 bases and J lost 8, with 10 bases in between. Germline values: CDR1 SGHRS, CDR2 YFSETQ. CDR3 length: 12 residues. The CDR3 region is CASSPGSDEQFF. Written as DNA, the CDR3 is TGCGCCAGCAGCCCGGGGTCTGATGAGCAGTTCTTC.

The chain links TRBV6-5 to TRBJ2-5, with D unclear. With 7 bases removed from V and 4 bases from J, the gap between germline ends came to 13 bases. The germline CDR1 and CDR2 sequences are MNHEY and SVGAGI. CDR3 length: 13 residues. The CDR3 DNA reads TGTGCCAGCATCAGAGAAATGGGAGAGACCCAGTACTTC. Its protein product is CASIREMGETQYF.

About this clone: The junction and the germline gene differ at one end; a read error may be behind it. This chain uses TRBV7-9 with TRBJ2-1; the D gene is possibly TRBD2 (6 bases). CDR1 SEHNR and CDR2 FQNEAQ come from the germline V gene (reference sequence). This CDR3 has 12 amino acids. Here the CDR3 reads CASSIYGTDELF. The CDR3 bases are TGTGCCAGCAGCATTTACGGGACTGACGAGCTCTTC.

The chain couples TRBV30 to TRBJ1-5; possibly TRBD1 for D (6 bases). Deletions cut 3 bases from V and 0 bases from J, with 12 bases between. Germline V CDR1 and CDR2: GTSNPN, SVGIG (reference sequence). This CDR3 contains 15 residues. The CDR3 DNA follows: TGTGCCTGGAGCCAAAGGGGGTATAGCAATCAGCCCCAGCATTTT. It yields the protein CAWSQRGYSNQPQHF.

This clone was seen a single time. The V call is TRBV21-1, the J call TRBJ2-3; the D call of TRBD1 is as the table states it, not checked on the DNA. TRBV21-1 is listed as a pseudogene. The CDR3 runs 10 residues. The CDR3 sequence is CATGQGTQYF. CDR3 DNA: TGTGCCACGGGGCAGGGGACGCAGTATTTT.

The chain employs TRBV2 and TRBJ2-5, with 8 bases lining up with TRBD1. Trimming took 2 bases from V and 5 from J; bases not matched to a gene: 4. This CDR3 is 14 amino acids long. From germline, CDR1 is SNHLY and CDR2 FYNNEI. The CDR3 DNA reads as TGTGCCAGCAGTGAACTGACAGGGGAGGAGACCCAGTACTTC. Protein product: CASSELTGEETQYF.

The CDR3 here is CASSQTYNEQFF. CDR3 coding DNA: TGTGCCAGCAGCCAAACCTACAATGAGCAGTTCTTC. V is TRBV2 and J is TRBJ2-1; the D is unclear. Germline V lookup: CDR1 SNHLY, CDR2 FYNNEI. V shed 6 bases and J shed 2 bases, with 5 bases lying between them. The CDR3 spans 12 residues.

The chain uses TRBV7-2 and TRBJ2-2; 8 nucleotides agree with TRBD1. Germline V lookup: CDR1 SGHTA, CDR2 FQGNSA. The CDR3 consists of 15 residues. The trim removed 5 bases at V and 2 bases at J, leaving 4 bases unmatched. As DNA, the CDR3 is TGTGCCAGCAGCCCAGGGGGCACAAACACCGGGGAGCTGTTTTTT. Its translation: CASSPGGTNTGELFF.

This rearrangement joins TRBV4-3 to TRBJ2-7; either TRBD1 or TRBD2 may fit D (6 bases each). V was pared by 0 bases and J by 4 bases, with 22 bases between. The CDR3 extends over 18 amino acids. The V gene's germline CDR1 is LGHNA and CDR2 YSLEER. Written as DNA, the CDR3 is TGCGCCAGCAGCCAAGAGGGGTCAGGGAAGGGGGGTGGTTACGAGCAGTACTTC. Encoded protein: CASSQEGSGKGGGYEQYF.

V usage is TRBV7-3 and J usage is TRBJ2-7, with 7 bases matching TRBD2. V lost 5 bases, J lost 5 bases, and 6 bases stayed unmatched. Germline-derived CDR1 and CDR2 are SGHTA and FQGTGA. The CDR3 is made up of 13 amino acids. This CDR3 reads CASSISGWDEQYF. The CDR3 region has the DNA TGTGCCAGCAGCATTAGCGGGTGGGACGAGCAGTACTTC.

This clone was picked up a small number of times. The chain carries TRBV27 and TRBJ1-5, with 7 positions matching TRBD1. This CDR3 spans 14 amino acids. Germline V gene lookup returns CDR1 MNHEY and CDR2 SMNVEV (reference sequence). The ends lost 10 bases at V and 9 bases at J; junction bases unmatched: 15. The CDR3 sequence is CAIPTGRHIRPQHF. The CDR3 region has the DNA TGTGCCATCCCGACAGGGAGGCATATTCGGCCCCAGCATTTT.

The genes are TRBV7-9 and TRBJ1-3; unclear D gene. This CDR3 comprises 13 residues. Germline V gene sequence: CDR1 SEHNR, CDR2 FQNEAQ (reference sequence). The germline V and J ends were trimmed by 1 base and 4 bases, with 5 bases remaining between them. The CDR3 nucleotides read TGTGCCAGCAGCTTAGAATGGGGAAACACCATATATTTT. It codes for CASSLEWGNTIYF.

The V and J genes are TRBV6-5 and TRBJ2-4; maybe TRBD1 (6 bases). Germline V gene sequence: CDR1 MNHEY, CDR2 SVGAGI. This CDR3 has 14 residues. The germline V and J ends were trimmed by 8 bases and 7 bases, with 18 bases remaining between them. The CDR3 DNA is TGTGCCAGCCTCAAACCCCAGGGGACGAACATTCAGTACTTC. Translated, it gives CASLKPQGTNIQYF.

The V and J genes are TRBV5-4 and TRBJ2-3, with D perhaps matching TRBD2 (5 bases). Germline-derived CDR1 and CDR2 are SGHNT and YYREEE (reference sequence). The CDR3 sequence is 15 residues long. Trimming removed 2 bases from V and 2 bases from J, with 12 bases in between. The CDR3 DNA sequence: TGTGCCAGCAGCTTTGCGAGACTAATCACAGATACGCAGTATTTT. Residues: CASSFARLITDTQYF.

The V and J genes are TRBV2 and TRBJ1-1; 7 nucleotides line up with TRBD1. The V and J ends lost 5 bases and 3 bases, in that order; junction bases with no gene match: 6. The germline CDR1 and CDR2 sequences are SNHLY and FYNNEI. The CDR3 covers 14 residues. CDR3 nucleotides: TGTGCCAGCAGTCTAAGGGGGCTGGACACTGAAGCTTTCTTT. This translates into CASSLRGLDTEAFF. The full variable domain, rest sourced from reference TRBV2 and TRBJ1-1, is EPEVTQTPSHQVTQMGQEVILRCVPISNHLYFYWYRQILGQKVEFLVSFYNNEISEKSEIFDDQFSVERPDGSNFTLKIRSTKLEDSAMYFCASSLRGLDTEAFFGQGTRLTVV.

Notes on this clone: This sample includes further DNA sequences coding for the same CDR3. V is TRBV5-1 and J is TRBJ1-6, with a possible D match to TRBD1 (5 bases). This CDR3 region has 15 residues. Germline V gene sequence: CDR1 SGHRS, CDR2 YFSETQ. Trimming removed 3 bases from V and 0 bases from J, with 7 bases in between. This CDR3 reads CASSSGPSYNSPLHF. As DNA, the CDR3 is TGCGCCAGCAGCTCAGGGCCCTCCTATAATTCACCCCTCCACTTT.

The gene calls are TRBV2 and TRBJ2-7; D unresolved. V shed 8 bases and J shed 3 bases, with 14 bases lying between them. The germline gives CDR1 SNHLY, CDR2 FYNNEI. The CDR3 is 13 residues long. The CDR3 sequence is CASGRETGYEQYF. The CDR3 DNA sequence: TGTGCCAGCGGTCGCGAGACGGGCTACGAGCAGTACTTC.

The chain recombines TRBV6-5 with TRBJ1-2; 9 bases fit TRBD1. The CDR3 spans 14 residues. Trimming at V came to 8 bases and at J to 5 bases, leaving 9 bases not matched to a gene. Germline CDR1 is MNHEY and CDR2 is SVGAGI. The CDR3 DNA is TGTGCCAGCCAAAAAGCCGGGACAGGGTATGGCTACACCTTC. It specifies CASQKAGTGYGYTF.

V is TRBV29-1 and J is TRBJ2-5, with a weak D call TRBD1 (5 bases). This CDR3 comprises 12 residues. Germline V gene lookup returns CDR1 SQVTM and CDR2 ANQGSEA. The germline V and J ends were trimmed by 7 bases and 3 bases, with 12 bases remaining between them. The CDR3 protein is CSAREGEETQYF. CDR3 DNA: TGCAGCGCCAGGGAAGGTGAAGAGACCCAGTACTTC. Together with reference TRBV29-1 and TRBJ2-5, the CDR3 gives the full variable domain: SAVISQKPSRDICQRGTSLTIQCQVDSQVTMMFWYRQQPGQSLTLIATANQGSEATYESGFVIDKFPISRPNLTFSTLTVSNMSPEDSSIYLCSAREGEETQYFGPGTRLLVL.

Comment on this clone: The same CDR3 can be traced to other DNA sequences in this sample. The rearrangement links TRBV29-1 to TRBJ1-2; perhaps TRBD1 as D (6 bases). CDR3 length: 12 amino acids. Germline V lookup: CDR1 SQVTM, CDR2 ANQGSEA. CDR3 region: CSGGGGDYGYTF. The CDR3 coding sequence is TGCAGTGGGGGAGGGGGGGACTATGGCTACACCTTC.

The rearrangement links TRBV11-1 to TRBJ2-1, with D perhaps matching TRBD1 or TRBD2 (5 bases each). From germline, CDR1 is SGHAT and CDR2 FQDESV (reference sequence). Trimming took off 5 bases at V and 10 bases at J, with 12 bases between the two ends. CDR3 length equals 12 residues. As DNA, the CDR3 is TGTGCCAGCAGCCAAGGGACGGCCGAGCAGTTCTTC. This sequence encodes CASSQGTAEQFF.

The chain uses TRBV9 and TRBJ1-1; a possible D gene is TRBD1 (5 bases). The CDR3 runs 13 residues. From germline, CDR1 is SGDLS and CDR2 YYNGEE. With 3 bases removed from V and 0 bases from J, the gap between germline ends came to 6 bases. As DNA, the CDR3 is TGTGCCAGCAGCGAGACAGTGAACACTGAAGCTTTCTTT. This gives the protein CASSETVNTEAFF.

The chain couples TRBV14 to TRBJ2-1, with TRBD2 as a possible D gene (7 bases). The CDR3 runs 15 residues. V was clipped by 6 bases and J by 2 bases, with 14 bases between them. Per the germline V gene, CDR1 is SGHDN and CDR2 is FVKESK. The CDR3 loop is CASRRGGTPYNEQFF. CDR3 bases: TGTGCCAGCAGACGGGGAGGGACACCCTACAATGAGCAGTTCTTC.